Following are 17 T cell receptor beta chains from one sample sequenced in a study of CD8 T cells in ankylosing spondylitis. TCRdb itself ran the 5' RACE reads through MiXCR, one entry per CDR3 protein. The sample lists roughly 250,000 distinct CDR3 sequences, around 9.2% occurring once. Sequenced material: blood, either unsorted or a sorted T cell fraction (not recorded which). The receptors derive from a male donor with ankylosing spondylitis or in good health (not recorded which).

The table lists this clonotype with many counts. The chain is built from TRBV29-1 and TRBJ1-1; D unresolved. Germline V CDR1 and CDR2: SQVTM, ANQGSEA. The CDR3 runs to 12 residues. The V end was cut by 4 bases, the J end by 11 bases, with 17 bases between. The CDR3 DNA is TGCAGCGTTGCTGTCCACACGGGTGGGGCTTTCTTT. Translating gives CSVAVHTGGAFF.

This clonotype was seen at least ten times. The chain uses TRBV9 and TRBJ1-4; possible D gene TRBD1, 6 bases. Germline loops: CDR1 SGDLS, CDR2 YYNGEE. CDR3 size: 14 residues. The V end was cut by 4 bases, the J end by 7 bases, with 14 bases between. CDR3 protein: CASSSGHSGEKLFF. The DNA for the CDR3 is TGTGCCAGCAGCTCGGGACATTCGGGTGAAAAACTGTTTTTT.

This clonotype was observed a handful of times. J is TRBJ1-4 and V is TRBV25-1, with 7 bases lining up with TRBD1. Per germline, CDR1 MGHDK and CDR2 SYGVNS. The CDR3 consists of 15 residues. V gave up 4 bases and J gave up 6 bases; unmatched junction bases: 8. The CDR3, as DNA: TGTGCCAGCAGTGGCAACAGGGGTGGGGATGAAAAACTGTTTTTT. This sequence encodes CASSGNRGGDEKLFF.

This sequence joins TRBV27 and TRBJ2-1; D gene uncertain. Trimming took off 3 bases at V and 6 bases at J, with 12 bases between the two ends. The CDR3 sequence is 14 residues long. Germline V gene lookup returns CDR1 MNHEY and CDR2 SMNVEV (reference sequence). The CDR3 spells CASSFGYAANEQFF. Written as DNA, the CDR3 is TGTGCCAGCAGTTTTGGTTATGCGGCCAATGAGCAGTTCTTC.

This clonotype was counted at least ten times. This chain uses TRBV6-2 or TRBV6-3 with TRBJ2-7, with a possible D match to TRBD2 (6 bases). The CDR3 runs to 14 residues. Germline CDR1 MNHEY, CDR2 SVGEGT. Trimming stripped 4 bases from V and 2 bases from J, with 12 bases between. This CDR3 reads CASSWGGTTYEQYF. Here the CDR3 DNA reads TGTGCCAGCAGTTGGGGAGGAACCACCTACGAGCAGTACTTC.

This clonotype was seen many times. This chain uses TRBV19 with TRBJ1-5; possibly TRBD1 for D (5 bases). The CDR3 extends over 16 amino acids. V dropped 4 bases and J dropped 4 bases, with 17 bases sitting between them. The V gene's germline CDR1 is LNHDA and CDR2 SQIVND (reference sequence). CDR3 region: CASSTPGTGNNQPQHF. The CDR3, as DNA: TGTGCCAGTAGTACTCCCGGGACGGGTAATAATCAGCCCCAGCATTTT.

Many counts were recorded for this clonotype. This rearrangement joins TRBV4-3 to TRBJ2-7, with 7 bases matching TRBD1. With 1 base clipped from V and 4 bases from J, the junction kept 4 bases outside the gene matches. CDR3 length equals 14 residues. Germline values: CDR1 LGHNA, CDR2 YSLEER. CDR3 DNA sequence: TGCGCCAGCAGCCAAGTGGGGACAGAATACGAGCAGTACTTC. Amino acid sequence: CASSQVGTEYEQYF.

The chain employs TRBV12-3 or TRBV12-4 and TRBJ1-4; D possibly corresponds to TRBD1 (5 bases). This CDR3 is 13 amino acids long. The germline V and J ends were trimmed by 3 bases and 3 bases, with 5 bases remaining between them. The CDR3 nucleotides are TGTGCCAGCAGTTTGGGGGCTAATGAAAAACTGTTTTTT. Its translation is CASSLGANEKLFF.

This clonotype appeared many times. The V call is TRBV5-1, the J call TRBJ1-1; possible D gene TRBD1, 5 bases. Germline CDR1 reads SGHRS; CDR2 reads YFSETQ. CDR3 length: 14 residues. The V and J ends lost 4 bases and 6 bases respectively, with 16 bases between them. The DNA of the CDR3 is TGCGCCAGCAGCCACAACATTCAGGGCTCTGAAGCTTTCTTT. It encodes CASSHNIQGSEAFF.

This clonotype was counted between two and nine times. The gene calls are TRBV9 and TRBJ2-2; TRBD2 is a possible D gene (5 bases). This CDR3 contains 16 residues. Germline lookup yields CDR1 SGDLS and CDR2 YYNGEE. V lost 0 bases, J lost 0 bases, and 9 bases lay in between. Here the CDR3 reads CASSVAGSTNTGELFF. For the CDR3, the DNA is TGTGCCAGCAGCGTAGCGGGGAGTACGAACACCGGGGAGCTGTTTTTT.

This clonotype was seen at least ten times. The V and J genes are TRBV5-1 and TRBJ2-5; perhaps TRBD2 as D (5 bases). V was pared by 4 bases and J by 1 base, with 11 bases between. Germline V lookup: CDR1 SGHRS, CDR2 YFSETQ. The length of the CDR3 is 14 residues. This CDR3 is CASSSGSRQETQYF. The CDR3 nucleotides are TGCGCCAGCAGCAGCGGTTCACGCCAAGAGACCCAGTACTTC.

This clonotype showed up just a few times. This chain joins TRBV6-1 and TRBJ1-6; the D gene is possibly TRBD1 (6 bases). The CDR3 has 14 amino acids. V was shortened by 6 bases and J by 9 bases, with 15 bases between the two germline ends. Germline V lookup: CDR1 MNHNS, CDR2 SASEGT. This chain's CDR3 is CASRPGQRGSPLHF. The CDR3 DNA is TGTGCCAGCAGACCCGGACAGAGAGGTTCACCCCTCCACTTT.

V and J are TRBV3-1 and TRBJ1-5; tentative D call: TRBD1 (6 bases). Per germline, CDR1 LGHDT and CDR2 YNNKEL (reference sequence). The CDR3 consists of 19 residues. The CDR3 DNA sequence: TGTACCATCTGTTTCCGAGGACAGACCTACTCTTATAGCAATCAGCCCCAGCATTTT. Translated, it gives CTICFRGQTYSYSNQPQHF.

This clonotype was detected a few times. The V and J genes are TRBV7-2 and TRBJ2-1; D not certain. V was clipped by 3 bases and J by 8 bases, with 17 bases between them. The length of the CDR3 is 15 residues. CDR1 and CDR2 (germline): SGHTA, FQGNSA. For the CDR3, the DNA is TGTGCCAGCAGCTTTCCCTCGCTTCCCTTGGATGAGCAGTTCTTC. Its protein is CASSFPSLPLDEQFF.

This clonotype appeared many times. V gene TRBV7-2 combines with J gene TRBJ2-4; D tentatively reads TRBD1 or TRBD2 (5 bases each). CDR1 is SGHTA and CDR2 is FQGNSA in the germline V gene. V gave up 5 bases and J gave up 1 base, with 15 bases separating them. CDR3 length: 16 residues. The chain's CDR3 is CASSITPGRAKNIQYF. CDR3 DNA: TGTGCCAGCAGCATAACACCGGGACGGGCCAAAAACATTCAGTACTTC. The full variable domain, with the rest looked up from reference TRBV7-2 and TRBJ2-4, is GAGVSQSPSNKVTEKGKDVELRCDPISGHTALYWYRQSLGQGLEFLIYFQGNSAPDKSGLPSDRFSAERTGGSVSTLTIQRTQQEDSAVYLCASSITPGRAKNIQYFGAGTRLSVL.

The sample holds many counts of this clonotype. The V and J genes are TRBV7-2 and TRBJ1-3; TRBD1 might be the D (6 bases). The germline V gene encodes CDR1 SGHTA and CDR2 FQGNSA. CDR3 length: 15 amino acids. The V gene lost 5 bases and the J gene lost 0 bases, with 11 bases spanning the gap. CDR3 bases: TGTGCCAGCAGCCCGGGGGGCGTCTCTGGAAACACCATATATTTT. The encoded protein is CASSPGGVSGNTIYF. Full variable domain (outside the CDR3, taken from reference TRBV7-2 and TRBJ1-3): GAGVSQSPSNKVTEKGKDVELRCDPISGHTALYWYRQSLGQGLEFLIYFQGNSAPDKSGLPSDRFSAERTGGSVSTLTIQRTQQEDSAVYLCASSPGGVSGNTIYFGEGSWLTVV.

On this clonotype itself: This could be a read error, since a much larger clone is one nucleotide away. This chain links TRBV2 with TRBJ2-2; a possible D gene is TRBD1 (6 bases). This CDR3 has 11 residues. The germline V gene encodes CDR1 SNHLY and CDR2 FYNNEI. Trimming removed 7 bases from V and 7 bases from J, with 7 bases in between. The CDR3 reads CASKGDGELFF. The DNA of the CDR3 is TGTGCCAGCAAGGGGGACGGGGAGCTGTTTTTT.